This TCR beta chain was found in a study of blood T cell repertoires in COVID-19. Overall study context: Material from acute and convalescent COVID-19 was sourced from the United States, Italy and Spain. From T cells, B-cell-depleted T cells, or PBMCs came the material, which was cDNA or gDNA.

This clone has a single count. Per the original methods: Cell counts per sample came from amplifying reference gene primers. Sequencing was performed with immunoSEQ multiplex PCR; in TCRdb, only in-frame clones are kept and a portion is missing. V and J calls and clone size follow that table, whereas D and trimming were derived from the DNA. Here the sample spans about 46,000 clones, 70% to 90% being singletons. Unmatched junction bases numbered 4, after V lost 3 bases and J lost 2 bases. Per the germline V gene, CDR1 is DFQATT and CDR2 is SNEGSKA (reference sequence). The CDR3 length is 15 residues. This rearrangement joins TRBV20-1 to TRBJ2-2; 9 positions agree with TRBD2. This clonotype originated in a human donor in a cohort sampled during active COVID-19. The donor label of this sample is uncertain. Sequencing used peripheral blood. CDR3 bases: TGCAGTGCTAGTGAGACTAGCGGAAACACCGGGGAGCTGTTTTTT. Translated: CSASETSGNTGELFF.